This T cell receptor beta chain was captured by sequencing in a study of blood T cell repertoires in COVID-19. The overall study: Samples taken during acute and convalescent COVID-19 were collected in the United States, Italy and Spain. In each case, the material was cDNA or gDNA derived from T cells, B-cell-depleted T cells, or PBMCs.

This clone was recorded once. In the study's own analysis: Estimation of nucleated cell counts relied on the amplification of reference gene primers. Data came from immunoSEQ multiplex PCR; TCRdb stores just in-frame clones and leaves some out. Clone size and V and J calls were adopted from that table, with D and trimming inferred from the DNA. The data contain 90,000 to 100,000 clones, 87% of them singletons. The CDR3 totals 15 residues. V was pared by 4 bases and J by 6 bases, with 4 bases of the junction left unmatched. CDR1 is MNHEY and CDR2 is SVGAGI in the germline V gene. The sequence was collected from a man between 65 and 80 years old with acute or convalescent COVID-19. The chain combines TRBV6-5 with TRBJ2-5; 14 bases align to TRBD2. Sample: peripheral blood. CDR3 coding DNA: TGTGCCAGCAGTTCAGGACTAGCGGGGGGACAGACCCAGTACTTC. Protein sequence: CASSSGLAGGQTQYF.